This T cell receptor (beta chain) was profiled in a study of T cells after yellow fever vaccination. Background on the study: Those fractions that held only low numbers of cells were prepared using the SMART-Seq v4 Ultra Low Input RNA kit.

MiXCR, run by TCRdb on the 5' RACE reads, gives a single entry per CDR3 protein. The sample has a few hundred thousand distinct CDR3 sequences, approximately 18% seen once; the top ten hold over 15%. The CDR3 sequence is 13 residues long. Germline CDR1 reads LNHNV; CDR2 reads YYDKDF (reference sequence). Trimming took 3 bases from V and 10 from J; bases not matched to a gene: 8. The rearrangement uses TRBV15 and TRBJ2-7, with TRBD2 matching 8 bases. The TCR originated in a man aged 18 to 29 who received the YFV17D yellow fever vaccine. This material consisted of PBMCs, taken before the yellow fever booster vaccination. The CDR3 is CATSSVIAGTQYV. As DNA, the CDR3 is TGTGCCACCAGCAGCGTGATAGCGGGGACCCAGTACGTC.